A single sample gave rise to the 24 T cell receptor beta chains below, sequenced in a study of glioma-infiltrating T cells after dendritic cell vaccination. The data were produced by immunoSEQ multiplex PCR, yet TCRdb's version contains in-frame clones alone and is incomplete. Counted here are approximately 60,000 clones, 86% occurring once; the ten biggest clones make up 11%. The time point denotes: after dendritic cell vaccination, including at tumor progression/relapse. The input for sequencing was blood, taken after dendritic cell vaccination. Receptors were obtained from a human donor with glioblastoma.

The V gene is TRBV5-1, the J gene TRBJ2-3, with 8 bases that match TRBD2. The trim removed 3 bases at V and 2 bases at J, leaving 5 bases unmatched. Germline V gene lookup returns CDR1 SGHRS and CDR2 YFSETQ. The CDR3 is 15 residues long. The chain's CDR3 is CASSYSGGPTDTQYF. The CDR3, as DNA: TGCGCCAGCAGCTACAGCGGGGGACCCACAGATACGCAGTATTTT.

The chain employs TRBV7-2 and TRBJ1-3, with D hard to call. The CDR3 loop spans 13 amino acids. The V gene's germline CDR1 is SGHTA and CDR2 FQGNSA. Trimming shortened V by 1 base and J by 7 bases, and 8 bases separated the two germline ends. CDR3 sequence reads: CASSLEYGNTIYF. The DNA of the CDR3 is TGTGCCAGCAGCTTAGAGTACGGTAACACCATATATTTT.

This chain connects TRBV29-1 to TRBJ1-3, with 8 positions matching TRBD1. The germline CDR1 and CDR2 sequences are SQVTM and ANQGSEA. The CDR3 is made up of 18 amino acids. V lost 0 bases to trimming and J lost 0 bases; unmatched junction nucleotides: 10. CDR3: CSVEDTPGTGHSGNTIYF. CDR3 coding DNA: TGCAGCGTTGAAGATACCCCCGGGACAGGCCACTCTGGAAACACCATATATTTT.

The rearrangement links TRBV15 to TRBJ2-5; maybe TRBD2 (7 bases). Judging by the DNA end, TRBJ2-7 fits better; the J call may be wrong. CDR1 LNHNV and CDR2 YYDKDF come from the germline V gene (reference sequence). The CDR3 consists of 14 residues. The CDR3 DNA reads TGTGCCACCAGCAGGGAGCGGGACACCTACGAGCAGTACTTC. Residues: CATSRERDTYEQYF.

The chain combines TRBV5-6 with TRBJ2-7; D is ambiguous. From germline, CDR1 is SGHDT and CDR2 YYEEEE. The CDR3 consists of 14 residues. Trimming cost V 2 bases and J 1 base, with 10 bases left between them. This CDR3 reads CASSFIGRSYEQYF. In DNA, the CDR3 is TGTGCCAGCAGCTTTATCGGCAGGTCCTACGAGCAGTACTTC.

V usage is TRBV7-2 and J usage is TRBJ1-2, with 9 bases lining up with TRBD1. The CDR3 is 14 residues long. Unmatched junction bases numbered 2, after V lost 1 base and J lost 5 bases. Germline values: CDR1 SGHTA, CDR2 FQGNSA. The CDR3 DNA sequence: TGTGCCAGCAGCTTAGGACAGGGGGGTTATGGCTACACCTTC. It is translated as CASSLGQGGYGYTF.

The chain uses TRBV29-1 and TRBJ2-7, with 8 bases matching TRBD1. Trimming removed 6 bases from V and 7 bases from J; junction bases left unmatched: 14. The CDR3 sequence is 14 residues long. Per the germline V gene, CDR1 is SQVTM and CDR2 is ANQGSEA. CDR3 loop: CSVAKQDRDWEQYF. CDR3 sequence (DNA): TGCAGCGTCGCCAAACAGGACAGGGATTGGGAGCAGTACTTC.

The CDR3 DNA reads TGTGCTAGTGGTTTGGCTGGCGGCACCGGGGAGCTGTTTTTT. It encodes CASGLAGGTGELFF. This chain joins TRBV12-5 and TRBJ2-2; D remains unclear. Between the trimmed V and J ends, which lost 1 base and 4 bases, there was a span of 7 bases. Germline loops: CDR1 LGHNT, CDR2 FRNRAP. This CDR3 comprises 14 residues.

This clone has just one count. The CDR3 sequence: CASSLAAASGTYNEQFF. CDR3 nucleotide sequence: TGTGCCAGCAGCTTGGCCGCGGCTAGCGGGACCTACAATGAGCAGTTCTTC. This chain uses TRBV5-4 with TRBJ2-1; 9 nucleotides agree with TRBD2. The V gene end was trimmed by 0 bases and the J gene end by 2 bases; junction bases not matched to a gene: 6. The CDR3 has 17 amino acids. Germline V lookup: CDR1 SGHNT, CDR2 YYREEE (reference sequence).

This rearrangement joins TRBV6-6 to TRBJ2-7, with 11 bases that match TRBD1. Germline CDR1 and CDR2: MNHNY and SVGAGI (reference sequence). V trimming: 5 bases; J trimming: 2 bases; junction bases outside the gene matches: 2. There are 14 residues in the CDR3. The CDR3 here is CASSRGQGAYEQYF. The CDR3 bases are TGTGCCAGCAGTCGGGGACAGGGGGCCTACGAGCAGTACTTC.

The chain recombines TRBV10-3 with TRBJ2-1; the match to TRBD2 covers 15 bases. CDR3 length equals 16 residues. Germline CDR1 reads ENHRY; CDR2 reads SYGVKD. Trimming cost V 4 bases and J 9 bases; bases outside gene matches: 7. The DNA for the CDR3 is TGTGCCATCAGTGGTCGGGGGACTAGCGGGAGGTTTGAGCAGTTCTTC. Translated, it gives CAISGRGTSGRFEQFF.

This clone was observed once. V usage is TRBV6-5 and J usage is TRBJ1-2, with 10 nucleotides matching TRBD1. The trim removed 2 bases at V and 2 bases at J, leaving 5 bases unmatched. The CDR3 spans 16 residues. Germline V gene lookup returns CDR1 MNHEY and CDR2 SVGAGI. The CDR3 nucleotides read TGTGCCAGCAGTTACCGATGGGGACAGGGGAACTATGGCTACACCTTC. Its translation is CASSYRWGQGNYGYTF.

V and J are TRBV7-2 and TRBJ1-4, with TRBD1 as a possible D gene (6 bases). The CDR3 loop spans 14 amino acids. CDR1 and CDR2 (germline): SGHTA, FQGNSA. Trimming pared 4 bases from V and 4 bases from J, leaving 10 bases between. For the CDR3, the DNA is TGTGCCAGCAGCTACAGGGATAATAATGAAAAACTGTTTTTT. Protein product: CASSYRDNNEKLFF.

In this sample, this clone turned up once. The chain is built from TRBV10-1 and TRBJ2-3; 14 bases fit TRBD2. V lost 2 bases to trimming and J lost 5 bases; unmatched junction nucleotides: 3. CDR3 size: 16 residues. Germline V gene sequence: CDR1 WNHNN, CDR2 SYGVQD (reference sequence). The CDR3 DNA sequence: TGCGCCAGCAGTGAGGGGACTAGCGGGAGTGGAGATACGCAGTATTTT. Translated, it gives CASSEGTSGSGDTQYF.

CDR3 in DNA: TGTGCCAGCAGCTTAAACAGGGTTCTCGCTTTCTTT. Protein product: CASSLNRVLAFF. This rearrangement joins TRBV7-2 to TRBJ1-1, with D perhaps TRBD1 (6 bases). Germline V gene sequence: CDR1 SGHTA, CDR2 FQGNSA. This CDR3 has 12 amino acids. The V end was cut by 2 bases, the J end by 11 bases, with 12 bases between.

This rearrangement joins TRBV10-1 to TRBJ2-5; 8 bases are a match to TRBD1. The J segment lost 6 bases and the V segment lost 0 bases, leaving 9 bases of the junction unmatched. Germline loops: CDR1 WNHNN, CDR2 SYGVQD (reference sequence). CDR3 size: 16 residues. The CDR3 bases are TGCGCCAGCAGTGAGTCGGGGTCAGGGGGCGTAAAGACCCAGTACTTC. Translating it yields CASSESGSGGVKTQYF.

The chain uses TRBV4-1 and TRBJ2-5; 13 nucleotides match TRBD2. The J call may be mistaken, given a closer DNA end match to TRBJ2-7. This CDR3 is built from 15 residues. Germline V CDR1 and CDR2: MGHRA, YSYEKL. The CDR3 sequence is CASSSTSGRVYEQYF. The CDR3 coding sequence is TGCGCCAGCAGCTCCACTAGCGGGAGGGTATACGAGCAGTACTTC.

The chain joins TRBV7-3 to TRBJ2-4; TRBD2 matches at 13 bases. The V and J ends lost 5 bases and 0 bases, in that order; junction bases with no gene match: 7. Germline CDR1 is SGHTA and CDR2 is FQGTGA. The CDR3 runs 18 residues. CDR3 bases: TGTGCCAGCAGCCCAGGGACTAGCGGGATCTCAGCCAAAAACATTCAGTACTTC. Residues: CASSPGTSGISAKNIQYF.

The chain uses TRBV6-4 and TRBJ2-7, with 7 bases identical to TRBD2. Per germline, CDR1 MRHNA and CDR2 SNTAGT. The CDR3 runs 14 residues. Germline trimming cut 5 bases from V and 3 bases from J; bases unmatched to any gene: 7. CDR3 region: CASSSSGRSYEQYF. CDR3 nucleotides: TGTGCCAGCAGTAGTAGCGGGCGGAGCTACGAGCAGTACTTC.

This clone was observed a single time. The chain uses TRBV11-3 and TRBJ2-1; no reliable D call. CDR3 length equals 12 residues. Germline V gene data show CDR1 as SGHNT and CDR2 as YENEEA. V was clipped by 0 bases and J by 6 bases, with 3 bases between them. DNA for the CDR3: TGTGCCAGCAGCTTAGACAGCAATGAGCAGTTCTTC. As protein: CASSLDSNEQFF.

In its sample, this clone was seen once. The V gene is TRBV7-8, the J gene TRBJ2-6, with TRBD2 identical over 10 bases. J gave up 2 bases and V 4 bases, and 11 bases lay outside the gene matches. The CDR3 extends over 19 amino acids. Per the germline V gene, CDR1 is SGHVS and CDR2 is FQNEAQ. CDR3 DNA: TGTGCCAGCAGCTCAACGACGCTAGCGGGAGTAACTGGGGCCAACGTCCTGACTTTC. Its protein is CASSSTTLAGVTGANVLTF.

Remarks on this clone: The same CDR3 is also encoded by other DNA sequences in this sample. The rearrangement uses TRBV7-6 and TRBJ2-7, with a weak D call TRBD2 (5 bases). Looked up from germline, CDR1 is SGHVS and CDR2 is FNYEAQ. V was cut by 1 base and J by 1 base, with 8 bases left in between. The CDR3 has 14 amino acids. The CDR3 DNA reads TGTGCCAGCAGCTTAGAAGAGGGTTCCTACGAGCAGTACTTC. Its protein product is CASSLEEGSYEQYF.

The rearrangement links TRBV7-9 to TRBJ2-3; TRBD1 matches 8 bases. CDR3 length equals 18 residues. Germline CDR1 SEHNR, CDR2 FQNEAQ (reference sequence). J was trimmed by 1 base and V by 5 bases; bases with no gene match: 14. The CDR3 coding sequence is TGTGCCAGCAGCCGCCGGGACAGGCGACCCCTAGGCACAGATACGCAGTATTTT. Its translation is CASSRRDRRPLGTDTQYF.

This clone was counted a few times. Compared with germline, one end of the junction differs, possibly owing to a read error. The CDR3 protein is CASSLQEGPNTGELFF. The CDR3 DNA reads TGCGCCAGCAGCCTCCAAGAGGGCCCGAACACCGGGGAGCTGTTTTTT. The chain employs TRBV5-4 and TRBJ2-2; perhaps TRBD2 as D (5 bases). The CDR3 sequence is 16 residues long. CDR1 SGHNT and CDR2 YYREEE come from the germline V gene (reference sequence).